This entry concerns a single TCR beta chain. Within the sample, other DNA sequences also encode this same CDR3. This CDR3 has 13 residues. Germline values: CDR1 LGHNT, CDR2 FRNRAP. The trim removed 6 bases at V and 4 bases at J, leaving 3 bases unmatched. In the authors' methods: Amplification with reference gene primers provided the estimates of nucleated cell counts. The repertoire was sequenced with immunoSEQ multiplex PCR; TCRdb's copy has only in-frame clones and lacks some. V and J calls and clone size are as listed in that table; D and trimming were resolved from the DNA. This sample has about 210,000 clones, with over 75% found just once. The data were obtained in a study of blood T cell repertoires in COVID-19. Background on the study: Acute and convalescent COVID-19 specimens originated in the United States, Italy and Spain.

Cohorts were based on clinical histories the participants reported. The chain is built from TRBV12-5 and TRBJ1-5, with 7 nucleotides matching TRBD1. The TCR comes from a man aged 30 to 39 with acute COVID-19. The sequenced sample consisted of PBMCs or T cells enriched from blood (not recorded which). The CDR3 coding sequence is TGTGCTAGTGGCCCAGGGGGGAATCAGCCCCAGCATTTT. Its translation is CASGPGGNQPQHF.